The 9 T cell receptor beta chains in this list originate from one sample, sequenced in a study of T cells in Graves' hyperthyroidism and ophthalmopathy. It was RNA transcripts that yielded the amplified TCR beta CDR3 regions. The HTBI primer set served for first-round RT-PCR of the TCR CDR3. TCRdb analysed the multiplex PCR reads with MiXCR anew, one entry per CDR3 protein. The table shows around 560,000 distinct CDR3 sequences, with roughly 17% occurring only once. The sequenced sample consisted of blood. The source of these receptors is a young woman with Graves' hyperthyroidism.

This clonotype was found many times. The chain employs TRBV24-1 and TRBJ1-1, with 7 bases fitting TRBD1. V shed 5 bases, J shed 6 bases, and the junction held 17 bases outside the gene matches. The CDR3 runs 17 residues. Germline CDR1 reads KGHDR; CDR2 reads SFDVKD. The chain's CDR3 is CATSAAGEGRTGAEAFF. The DNA for the CDR3 is TGTGCCACCAGTGCCGCGGGGGAGGGACGCACAGGGGCTGAAGCTTTCTTT.

About this clonotype itself: Just one base apart from a much larger clone, this may be a read error. V and J are TRBV28 and TRBJ2-7; D might be TRBD2 (7 bases). Germline CDR1 MDHEN, CDR2 SYDVKM. CDR3 length: 13 residues. The DNA for the CDR3 is TGTGCCACCCGGAGGGGGGGCTCCTGCGAGCAGTACTTC. It encodes CATRRGGSCEQYF.

At least ten counts were recorded for this clonotype. The rearrangement joins TRBV12-3 or TRBV12-4 to TRBJ1-1; 7 bases fit TRBD1. Trimming removed 1 base from V and 4 bases from J; junction bases left unmatched: 3. This CDR3 spans 14 amino acids. The CDR3 DNA reads as TGTGCCAGCAGTTTAGTACAGGGGAGCACTGAAGCTTTCTTT. Its translation is CASSLVQGSTEAFF.

This clonotype was counted many times. The rearrangement uses TRBV15 and TRBJ2-7; unclear D gene. This CDR3 contains 11 residues. Germline V gives CDR1 LNHNV, CDR2 YYDKDF (reference sequence). V lost 8 bases and J 0 bases, leaving 5 bases between the germline ends. CDR3 amino acids: CATGHSYEQYF. CDR3 bases: TGTGCCACCGGCCACTCCTACGAGCAGTACTTC.

Written as DNA, the CDR3 is TGCAGCGTTGAAGTTTTGGGGGTGGAGACCCAGTACTTC. It encodes CSVEVLGVETQYF. The chain couples TRBV29-1 to TRBJ2-5; D is tentatively TRBD1 or TRBD2 (5 bases each). V was clipped by 1 base and J by 5 bases, with 11 bases between them. Per germline, CDR1 SQVTM and CDR2 ANQGSEA. This CDR3 is built from 13 residues.

This clonotype was seen at least ten times. Written as DNA, the CDR3 is TGTGCCAGCAGCCCTCGGACTAGCCGCTACGAGCAGTACTTC. It codes for CASSPRTSRYEQYF. The chain couples TRBV3-1 to TRBJ2-7; TRBD2 matches 8 bases. Trimming cost V 4 bases and J 3 bases; bases outside gene matches: 5. Germline V gene data show CDR1 as LGHDT and CDR2 as YNNKEL (reference sequence). CDR3 length equals 14 residues.

This clonotype has ten or more counts. This chain uses TRBV10-1 with TRBJ1-1, with a tentative D call TRBD1 (5 bases). CDR1 is WNHNN, CDR2 SYGVQD, per germline (reference sequence). This CDR3 comprises 14 residues. Deletions cut 4 bases from V and 6 bases from J, with 15 bases between. Here the CDR3 DNA reads TGCGCCAGCAGTGCGGGACTGTATCGTCCTGAAGCTTTCTTT. This encodes CASSAGLYRPEAFF.

This clonotype was found a few times. The CDR3 loop is CATSDPDRANGYTF. The DNA for the CDR3 is TGTGCCACCAGTGACCCGGACAGGGCGAATGGCTACACCTTC. This chain connects TRBV24-1 to TRBJ1-2, with 8 nucleotides matching TRBD1. Germline loops: CDR1 KGHDR, CDR2 SFDVKD. The CDR3 runs 14 residues. V shed 4 bases and J 6 bases; nucleotides not matched to a gene: 6.

This clonotype was seen ten or more times. The chain couples TRBV6-2 or TRBV6-3 to TRBJ1-5; D is uncertain. V dropped 5 bases and J dropped 7 bases, with 21 bases sitting between them. There are 16 residues in the CDR3. Looked up from germline, CDR1 is MNHEY and CDR2 is SVGEGT. The CDR3 loop reads CASSTAGPTASQPQHF. CDR3 in DNA: TGTGCCAGCAGTACGGCCGGACCCACAGCCAGCCAGCCCCAGCATTTT.